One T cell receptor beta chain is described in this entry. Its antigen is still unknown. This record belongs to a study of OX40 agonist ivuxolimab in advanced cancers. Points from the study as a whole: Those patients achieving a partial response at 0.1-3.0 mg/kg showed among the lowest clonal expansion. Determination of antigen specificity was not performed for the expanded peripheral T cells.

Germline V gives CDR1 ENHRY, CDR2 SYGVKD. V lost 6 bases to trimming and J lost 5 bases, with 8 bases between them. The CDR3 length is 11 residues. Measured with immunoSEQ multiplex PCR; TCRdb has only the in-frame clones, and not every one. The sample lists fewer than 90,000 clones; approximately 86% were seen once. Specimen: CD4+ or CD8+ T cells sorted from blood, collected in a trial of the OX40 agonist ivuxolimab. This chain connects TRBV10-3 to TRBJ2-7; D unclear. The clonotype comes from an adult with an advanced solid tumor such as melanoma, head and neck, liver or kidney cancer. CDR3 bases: TGTGCCATCAGCGCCAGAAACGAGCAGTACTTC. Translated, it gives CAISARNEQYF.